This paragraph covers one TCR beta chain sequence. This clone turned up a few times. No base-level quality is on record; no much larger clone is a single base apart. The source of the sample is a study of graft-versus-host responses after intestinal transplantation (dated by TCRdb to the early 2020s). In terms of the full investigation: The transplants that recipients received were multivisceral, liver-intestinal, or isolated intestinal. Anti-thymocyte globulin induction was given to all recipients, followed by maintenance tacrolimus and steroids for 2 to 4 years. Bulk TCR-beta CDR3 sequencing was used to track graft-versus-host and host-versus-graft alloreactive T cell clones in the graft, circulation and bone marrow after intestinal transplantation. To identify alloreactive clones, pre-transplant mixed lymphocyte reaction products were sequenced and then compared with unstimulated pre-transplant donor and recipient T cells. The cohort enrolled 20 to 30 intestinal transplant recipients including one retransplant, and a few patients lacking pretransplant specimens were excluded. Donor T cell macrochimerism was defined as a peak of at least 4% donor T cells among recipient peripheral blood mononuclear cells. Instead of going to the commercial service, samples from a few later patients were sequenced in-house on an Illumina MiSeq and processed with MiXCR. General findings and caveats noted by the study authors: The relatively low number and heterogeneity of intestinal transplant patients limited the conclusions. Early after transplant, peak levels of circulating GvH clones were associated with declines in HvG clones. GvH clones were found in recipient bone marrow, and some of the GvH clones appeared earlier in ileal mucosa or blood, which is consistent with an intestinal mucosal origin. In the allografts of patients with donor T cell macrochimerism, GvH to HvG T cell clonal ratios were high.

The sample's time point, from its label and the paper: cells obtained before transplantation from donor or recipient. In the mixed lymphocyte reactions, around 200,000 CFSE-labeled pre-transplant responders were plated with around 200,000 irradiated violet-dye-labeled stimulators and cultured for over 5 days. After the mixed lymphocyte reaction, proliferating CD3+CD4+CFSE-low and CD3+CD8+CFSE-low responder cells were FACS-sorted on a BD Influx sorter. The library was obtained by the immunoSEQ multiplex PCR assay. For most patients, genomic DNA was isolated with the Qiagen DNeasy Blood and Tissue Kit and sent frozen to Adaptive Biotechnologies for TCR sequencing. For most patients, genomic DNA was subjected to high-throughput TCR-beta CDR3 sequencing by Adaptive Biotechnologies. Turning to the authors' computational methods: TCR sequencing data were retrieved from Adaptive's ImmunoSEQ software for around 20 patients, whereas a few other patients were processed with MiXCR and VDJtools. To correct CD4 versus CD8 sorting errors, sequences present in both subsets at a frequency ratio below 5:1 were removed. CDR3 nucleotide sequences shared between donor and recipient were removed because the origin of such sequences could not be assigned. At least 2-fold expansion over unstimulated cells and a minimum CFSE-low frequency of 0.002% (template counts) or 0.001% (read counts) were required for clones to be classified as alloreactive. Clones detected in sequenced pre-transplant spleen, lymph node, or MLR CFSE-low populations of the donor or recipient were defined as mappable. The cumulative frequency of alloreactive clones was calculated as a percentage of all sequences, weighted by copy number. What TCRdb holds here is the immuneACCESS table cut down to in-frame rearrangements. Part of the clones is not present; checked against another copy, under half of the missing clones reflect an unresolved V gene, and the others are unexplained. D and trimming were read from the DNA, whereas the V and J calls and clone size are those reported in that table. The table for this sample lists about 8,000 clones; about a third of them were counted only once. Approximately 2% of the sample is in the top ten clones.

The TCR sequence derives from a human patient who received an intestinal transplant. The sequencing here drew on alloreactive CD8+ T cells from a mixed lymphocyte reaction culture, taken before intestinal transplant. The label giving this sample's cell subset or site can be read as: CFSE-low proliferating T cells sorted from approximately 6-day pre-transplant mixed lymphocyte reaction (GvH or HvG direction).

In nucleotide form, the sequence is TGTGCCAGCAGCGTAGCTACGGGGGGATCCCAAACGCAGTATTTT. Its protein reads: CASSVATGGSQTQYF. In this chain, TRBV9 is recombined with TRBJ2-3, with 7 central nucleotides matching TRBD2. The germline V gene gives CDR1 as SGDLS and CDR2 as YYNGEE. Trimming removed 0 bases from V and 9 bases from J; the gene matches leave 10 bases unexplained. Including cysteine and phenylalanine, the CDR3 has 15 amino acids. The read is trimmed to its CDR3 DNA, 45 bases read in frame from base 1.